What follows are 25 T cell receptor beta chains derived from one specimen sequenced in a study of Tregs in tolerant kidney transplant recipients (dated by TCRdb to the late 2010s). Receptor libraries were prepared by the immunoSEQ multiplex PCR assay. TCRdb holds this immuneACCESS table with in-frame rearrangements only. Some clones are missing; in checked studies, unresolved V genes explain under half, and the rest has no known cause. Within this sample are some 100,000 clones, with roughly 93% of them counted one time only. The ten largest clones add up to around 0.6% of the sample. The sequencing sample was made of CD4+ T cells from blood. These receptors came from a human donor in good health.

The chain couples TRBV19 to TRBJ1-5; 10 bases agree with TRBD1. Germline CDR1 and CDR2: LNHDA and SQIVND (reference sequence). The ends lost 9 bases at V and 4 bases at J; junction bases unmatched: 9. CDR3 length equals 15 residues. The CDR3 nucleotides read TGTGCCAGCCAACAACCGGGACAGGGGAATCAGCCCCAGCATTTT. Residues: CASQQPGQGNQPQHF.

CDR3 in amino acids: CASSLRATGYEQYF. The CDR3 DNA reads TGTGCCAGCAGCTTAAGGGCTACAGGGTACGAGCAGTACTTC. The chain recombines TRBV7-9 with TRBJ2-7; a possible D gene is TRBD1 (6 bases). This CDR3 spans 14 amino acids. V was clipped by 2 bases and J by 4 bases, with 12 bases between them. Germline V gene data show CDR1 as SEHNR and CDR2 as FQNEAQ (reference sequence).

The chain uses TRBV7-3 and TRBJ2-3, with D uncertain. The CDR3 runs to 12 residues. CDR1 is SGHTA, CDR2 FQGTGA, per germline. V was pared by 5 bases and J by 6 bases, with 9 bases between. The CDR3 is CASSLDGDTQYF. As DNA, the CDR3 is TGTGCCAGCAGCCTGGACGGGGATACGCAGTATTTT.

V usage is TRBV7-2 and J usage is TRBJ2-7; TRBD1 might be the D (5 bases). Per germline, CDR1 SGHTA and CDR2 FQGNSA. This CDR3 is built from 13 residues. V was pared by 2 bases and J by 3 bases, with 8 bases between. Written as DNA, the CDR3 is TGTGCCAGCAGCTTATCTGGACACTACGAGCAGTACTTC. Encoded protein: CASSLSGHYEQYF.

The chain employs TRBV7-2 and TRBJ1-5; D remains ambiguous. Germline CDR1 is SGHTA and CDR2 is FQGNSA. V dropped 5 bases and J dropped 5 bases, with 13 bases sitting between them. The CDR3 covers 14 residues. CDR3 amino acids: CASSPNKDYQPQHF. CDR3 nucleotide sequence: TGTGCCAGCAGCCCCAACAAAGACTATCAGCCCCAGCATTTT. Full variable domain (rest looked up from reference TRBV7-2 and TRBJ1-5): GAGVSQSPSNKVTEKGKDVELRCDPISGHTALYWYRQSLGQGLEFLIYFQGNSAPDKSGLPSDRFSAERTGGSVSTLTIQRTQQEDSAVYLCASSPNKDYQPQHFGDGTRLSIL.

This rearrangement joins TRBV7-9 to TRBJ2-7, with TRBD2 as a possible D gene (5 bases). Between the trimmed V and J ends, which lost 1 base and 7 bases, there was a span of 8 bases. This CDR3 region has 12 residues. CDR1 is SEHNR, CDR2 FQNEAQ, per germline (reference sequence). The CDR3 region has the DNA TGTGCCAGCAGCTTAGGATCGGGGGAGCAGTACTTC. It is translated as CASSLGSGEQYF.

This rearrangement joins TRBV15 to TRBJ1-2, with D hard to call. CDR1 is LNHNV and CDR2 is YYDKDF in the germline V gene (reference sequence). V lost 0 bases, J lost 9 bases, and 5 bases lay in between. There are 11 residues in the CDR3. As DNA, the CDR3 is TGTGCCACCAGCAGAGATTCTAGCTACACCTTC. Translation: CATSRDSSYTF.

J is TRBJ2-7 and V is TRBV12-2; no DNA check was done on the table's D call, TRBD1. TRBV12-2 corresponds to a pseudogene. The CDR3 has 11 residues. CDR3 DNA sequence: TGTGCAAGTCCCCAGAACTACGAGCAGTACTTC. This sequence encodes CASPQNYEQYF.

This sequence joins TRBV7-2 and TRBJ2-3, with D perhaps TRBD1 or TRBD2 (5 bases each). CDR1 and CDR2 from the germline V gene are SGHTA and FQGNSA. The length of the CDR3 is 17 residues. Deletions cut 5 bases from V and 1 base from J, with 19 bases between. The CDR3 region has the DNA TGTGCCAGCAGCCAAATAGGCAGGGAGAGGGGCACAGATACGCAGTATTTT. Amino acids: CASSQIGRERGTDTQYF.

Of note for this clone: At the DNA level, this CDR3 is encoded by other sequences in the same sample as well. The gene calls are TRBV30 and TRBJ2-7; tentatively, D is TRBD2 (5 bases). The CDR3 is 13 amino acids. Germline loops: CDR1 GTSNPN, CDR2 SVGIG (reference sequence). CDR3 protein: CASARRTPLEQYF. The CDR3 nucleotides read TGTGCTTCAGCGAGGAGGACTCCTCTCGAGCAGTACTTC. Variable domain in full (rest from reference TRBV30 and TRBJ2-7): SQTIHQWPATLVQPVGSPLSLECTVEGTSNPNLYWYRQAAGRGLQLLFYSVGIGQISSEVPQNLSASRPQDRQFILSSKKLLLSDSGFYLCASARRTPLEQYFGPGTRLTVT.

The J gene is TRBJ1-2, the V gene TRBV7-2; 7 nucleotides match TRBD1. The CDR3 spans 15 residues. In germline, CDR1 is SGHTA, CDR2 FQGNSA. V dropped 5 bases and J dropped 0; count of bases not matched to a gene: 6. CDR3 in amino acids: CASSLQGSTNYGYTF. The CDR3 nucleotides are TGTGCCAGCAGCCTACAGGGGTCAACTAACTATGGCTACACCTTC.

This clone was observed once. The chain uses TRBV27 and TRBJ1-6; TRBD1 is a possible D gene (5 bases). The germline V and J ends were trimmed by 3 bases and 9 bases, with 9 bases remaining between them. Germline V gives CDR1 MNHEY, CDR2 SMNVEV (reference sequence). This CDR3 comprises 13 residues. CDR3 bases: TGTGCCAGCAGTTTTACAGGAACTTCACCCCTCCACTTT. Protein product: CASSFTGTSPLHF.

The V call is TRBV20-1, the J call TRBJ1-1, with D uncertain. Germline V gene lookup returns CDR1 DFQATT and CDR2 SNEGSKA (reference sequence). Trimming stripped 4 bases from V and 2 bases from J, with 5 bases between. The CDR3 runs to 11 residues. CDR3 coding DNA: TGCAGTGCTAAAGAAAACACTGAAGCTTTCTTT. It is translated as CSAKENTEAFF.

V gene TRBV6-6 combines with J gene TRBJ1-5; D is unclear. The V gene's germline CDR1 is MNHNY and CDR2 SVGAGI (reference sequence). The CDR3 runs 10 residues. Between the trimmed V and J ends, which lost 7 bases and 9 bases, there was a span of 7 bases. The CDR3 here is CASTRGPQHF. CDR3 sequence (DNA): TGTGCCAGCACCCGAGGGCCCCAGCATTTT.

CDR3 DNA sequence: TGTGCCAGCAGCCGAGACAGCTACAATGAGCAGTTCTTC. The encoded protein is CASSRDSYNEQFF. This sequence joins TRBV5-6 and TRBJ2-1; D possibly corresponds to TRBD1 (5 bases). The CDR3 has 13 residues. Germline V gene lookup returns CDR1 SGHDT and CDR2 YYEEEE. V gave up 4 bases and J gave up 3 bases, with 8 bases separating them.

The V call is TRBV4-1, the J call TRBJ2-7; the match to TRBD2 covers 13 bases. V lost 4 bases to trimming and J lost 6 bases; unmatched junction nucleotides: 3. Germline loops: CDR1 MGHRA, CDR2 YSYEKL. The CDR3 length is 14 residues. The CDR3 DNA follows: TGCGCCAGCAGCCGGACTAGCGGGAGCTCCGAGCAGTACTTC. Protein product: CASSRTSGSSEQYF.

The chain joins TRBV2 to TRBJ2-3; D perhaps matches TRBD1 (5 bases). The germline V and J ends were trimmed by 6 bases and 7 bases, with 11 bases remaining between them. Germline V gene sequence: CDR1 SNHLY, CDR2 FYNNEI. The CDR3 has 12 residues. CDR3 coding DNA: TGTGCCAGCAGGGTGACAGCAAATACGCAGTATTTT. Its translation is CASRVTANTQYF.

CDR3 region: CASRPGLGTYNEQFF. The CDR3 nucleotides are TGTGCCAGCAGGCCAGGACTAGGAACCTACAATGAGCAGTTCTTC. The chain carries TRBV7-9 and TRBJ2-1; 7 positions agree with TRBD2. V dropped 6 bases and J dropped 2; count of bases not matched to a gene: 7. The CDR3 consists of 15 residues. The germline gives CDR1 SEHNR, CDR2 FQNEAQ (reference sequence).

Regarding this clone: Other nucleotide sequences from this sample produce the same CDR3. This chain joins TRBV7-9 and TRBJ1-1; possible D gene TRBD1, 5 bases. In germline, CDR1 is SEHNR, CDR2 FQNEAQ (reference sequence). CDR3 length equals 13 residues. V lost 1 base, J lost 3 bases, and 6 bases lay in between. The CDR3 region has the DNA TGTGCCAGCAGCTTAGAAGGGGACACTGAAGCTTTCTTT. This encodes CASSLEGDTEAFF.

The chain carries TRBV11-3 and TRBJ2-2; D might be TRBD2 (6 bases). Trimming shortened V by 8 bases and J by 4 bases, and 8 bases separated the two germline ends. Germline V lookup: CDR1 SGHNT, CDR2 YENEEA. The CDR3 is 12 amino acids. CDR3 DNA sequence: TGTGCCAGCTCGGGGGTCACCGGGGAGCTGTTTTTT. The encoded protein is CASSGVTGELFF.

This clone was counted a single time. This chain connects TRBV6-6 to TRBJ1-2, with D possibly TRBD1 on 6 matching bases. Germline V gene data show CDR1 as MNHNY and CDR2 as SVGAGI (reference sequence). V lost 7 bases and J lost 3, with 15 bases in between. The CDR3 spans 14 residues. The chain's CDR3 is CASTQGFMDYGYTF. The CDR3 region has the DNA TGTGCCAGCACACAGGGATTTATGGACTATGGCTACACCTTC.

The chain employs TRBV6-6 and TRBJ2-7; 7 bases are shared with TRBD1. With V trimmed by 2 bases and J by 0 bases, 7 bases remained unmatched. The CDR3 covers 16 residues. Germline V CDR1 and CDR2: MNHNY, SVGAGI (reference sequence). The CDR3, as DNA: TGTGCCAGCAGTTACCTGGGACAGATTACCTCCTACGAGCAGTACTTC. Amino acid sequence: CASSYLGQITSYEQYF.

V is TRBV19 and J is TRBJ1-5; D call uncertain. Trimming removed 8 bases at V and 0 bases at J, with 14 bases between. Germline assignment: CDR1 LNHDA and CDR2 SQIVND (reference sequence). The CDR3 is 15 residues long. In DNA form, the CDR3 reads TGTGCCAGTGGGGTAGGAGGACCTAGCAATCAGCCCCAGCATTTT. Amino acid sequence: CASGVGGPSNQPQHF. The full variable domain, rest sourced from reference TRBV19 and TRBJ1-5, is DGGITQSPKYLFRKEGQNVTLSCEQNLNHDAMYWYRQDPGQGLRLIYYSQIVNDFQKGDIAEGYSVSREKKESFPLTVTSAQKNPTAFYLCASGVGGPSNQPQHFGDGTRLSIL.

This chain links TRBV30 with TRBJ1-1, with D perhaps TRBD1 (5 bases). Germline values: CDR1 GTSNPN, CDR2 SVGIG (reference sequence). CDR3 size: 14 residues. Trimming cost V 0 bases and J 3 bases, with 11 bases left between them. This CDR3 reads CAWSVAGIYTEAFF. In nucleotides, the CDR3 is TGTGCCTGGAGTGTAGCAGGGATCTACACTGAAGCTTTCTTT.

The chain couples TRBV4-1 to TRBJ1-2, with a weak D call TRBD1 (5 bases). Germline V lookup: CDR1 MGHRA, CDR2 YSYEKL. The CDR3 loop spans 16 amino acids. Trimming stripped 1 base from V and 8 bases from J, with 20 bases between. The DNA for the CDR3 is TGCGCCAGCAGCCAAGGTCTGGCAGGGATACTATGGGGCTACACCTTC. Its translation is CASSQGLAGILWGYTF.